The text below deals with one T cell receptor beta chain. Its antigen is unknown. The sample is drawn from a study of T cell responses to AZD1222 COVID-19 vaccine. Using immunoSEQ multiplex PCR, the repertoire was profiled, and TCRdb retains in-frame clones only, with some absent. Altogether approximately 130,000 clones are present, about 89% being singletons, with the ten largest covering roughly a quarter. CDR1 and CDR2 from the germline V gene are SGHAT and FQNNGV. Trimming stripped 1 base from V and 0 bases from J, with 10 bases between. This CDR3 is 15 amino acids long. General study findings and limits: Distributed over spike, vaccine-associated CD4 TCRs predominated at 160-218 and 743-854. Among the donors, most were white British and more were female, and clonal diversity was possibly underestimated. Every sample of the repertoires postdated the peak T cell response.

The material was peripheral blood, obtained on day 0 of AZD1222 vaccination. J is TRBJ2-7 and V is TRBV11-2, with a possible D match to TRBD2 (6 bases). This sequence was found in an adult in good health. The CDR3 DNA reads as TGTGCCAGCAGCTTAGGCGCGGACTACTCCTACGAGCAGTACTTC. Amino acids: CASSLGADYSYEQYF. Supplemented by reference TRBV11-2 and TRBJ2-7, the full variable domain reads EAGVAQSPRYKIIEKRQSVAFWCNPISGHATLYWYQQILGQGPKLLIQFQNNGVVDDSQLPKDRFSAERLKGVDSTLKIQPAKLEDSAVYLCASSLGADYSYEQYFGPGTRLTVT.